A selection of T cell receptor beta chains follows, all from one sample in a study of cytomegalovirus exposure and HLA in healthy donors. Clones were sequenced by immunoSEQ multiplex PCR, and TCRdb holds only the in-frame ones, with some missing. The top ten hold around 1.6% of the sample, which has fewer than 250,000 clones, approximately 82% seen once. Sequencing was performed on PBMCs. These receptors came from a middle-aged man in good health and CMV-seropositive. CDR3s include the opening cysteine and the closing phenylalanine or tryptophan. D genes are given only for firm matches. For some rows the clone size is stated as once, few or many, or as a class when expanded; others skip it.

j_call d_call v_call clone_size cdr3_aa cdr3_nt
TRBJ2-3 TRBD2 TRBV28 NA CAILQPGTSGTDTQYF TGTGCCATCTTACAACCCGGGACTAGCGGGACAGATACGCAGTATTTT
TRBJ1-5 NA TRBV30 once CAWSTAYSNQPQHF TGTGCCTGGTCGACAGCATATAGCAATCAGCCCCAGCATTTT
TRBJ2-1 TRBD2 TRBV19 NA CASSIDMGLASEQFF TGTGCCAGTAGTATAGATATGGGACTAGCCTCAGAGCAGTTCTTC
TRBJ2-1 NA TRBV2 NA CASARGRDNEQFF TGTGCCTCAGCAAGGGGTCGGGACAATGAGCAGTTCTTC
TRBJ1-5 NA TRBV6-5 NA CASSSNPAGVNQPQHF TGTGCCAGCAGTTCAAACCCGGCAGGGGTGAATCAGCCCCAGCATTTT
TRBJ2-7 NA TRBV6-1 NA CASSKRTYPSYEQYF TGTGCCAGCTCCAAAAGGACATACCCATCCTACGAGCAGTACTTC
TRBJ2-1 TRBD2 TRBV29-1 NA CSVEGWTSGGSSYNEQFF TGCAGCGTTGAAGGTTGGACTAGCGGGGGGAGCTCCTACAATGAGCAGTTCTTC
TRBJ2-2 TRBD2 TRBV28 NA CASTRGGRMGTGELFF TGTGCCAGCACCCGGGGGGGGCGGATGGGGACCGGGGAGCTGTTTTTT
TRBJ2-5 TRBD1 TRBV2 NA CASSRDRETQYF TGTGCCAGCAGTAGGGACAGGGAGACCCAGTACTTC
TRBJ1-4 NA TRBV28 NA CASSLGQEGEKLFF TGTGCCAGCAGTTTGGGCCAGGAGGGGGAAAAACTGTTTTTT
TRBJ1-1 NA TRBV5-6 NA CASRRQVNTEAFF TGTGCCAGCAGAAGACAGGTGAACACTGAAGCTTTCTTT
TRBJ1-5 TRBD1 TRBV11-2 NA CASSVGTVHNQPQHF TGTGCCAGCAGCGTCGGGACAGTCCACAATCAGCCCCAGCATTTT
TRBJ1-1 TRBD1 TRBV19 NA CASSIWGQGWETEAFF TGTGCCAGTAGTATATGGGGACAGGGATGGGAGACTGAAGCTTTCTTT
TRBJ2-7 NA TRBV15 NA CATRGRSYYYEQYF TGTGCCACCAGGGGGCGGAGCTATTACTACGAGCAGTACTTC
TRBJ2-3 TRBD1 TRBV5-4 NA CASSTGQGRGTDTQYF TGTGCCAGCAGCACCGGACAGGGTAGAGGCACAGATACGCAGTATTTT
TRBJ1-1 NA TRBV28 NA CASTTPMNTEAFF TGTGCCAGCACAACACCCATGAACACTGAAGCTTTCTTT
TRBJ2-2 TRBD2 TRBV2 NA CASRREGRGRGNTGELFF TGTGCCAGCCGCCGAGAGGGGCGGGGGAGGGGGAACACCGGGGAGCTGTTTTTT
TRBJ1-5 TRBD1 TRBV27 once CASSLIVPDRGNYSNQPQHF TGTGCCAGCAGTTTAATAGTGCCGGACAGGGGGAACTATAGCAATCAGCCCCAGCATTTT
TRBJ2-7 NA TRBV13 few CASSPQGGVGEQYF TGTGCCAGCAGCCCCCAAGGCGGGGTGGGCGAGCAGTACTTC
TRBJ1-2 NA TRBV5-6 NA CASSFKNPTGGYTF TGTGCCAGCAGCTTTAAGAACCCCACAGGAGGCTACACCTTC
TRBJ2-1 NA TRBV5-1 once CASSLDGSSYNEQFF TGCGCCAGCAGCCTAGACGGGAGCTCCTACAATGAGCAGTTCTTC
TRBJ2-2 TRBD2 TRBV2 NA CASNSGKNTGELFF TGTGCCAGCAATAGCGGGAAGAACACCGGGGAGCTGTTTTTT
TRBJ2-1 TRBD2 TRBV18 NA CASSPPTRAGDHNEQFF TGTGCCAGCTCACCACCGACGCGTGCGGGAGATCACAATGAGCAGTTCTTC
TRBJ1-5 NA TRBV27 NA CASSLSRDSNQPQHF TGTGCCAGCAGTTTATCCAGGGATAGCAATCAGCCCCAGCATTTT
TRBJ2-5 NA TRBV4-1 NA CASSQDGQGMWETQYF TGCGCCAGCAGCCAAGATGGCCAGGGGATGTGGGAGACCCAGTACTTC
TRBJ2-7 NA TRBV10-3 NA CAIRTAGLEQYF TGTGCCATCAGGACCGCGGGGCTCGAGCAGTACTTC
TRBJ1-2 NA TRBV28 NA CASESPGVEYGYTF TGTGCCAGCGAGTCCCCCGGAGTGGAATACGGCTACACCTTC
TRBJ1-1 NA TRBV5-1 NA CASSSDWNTEAFF TGCGCCAGCAGCAGCGACTGGAACACTGAAGCTTTCTTT
TRBJ1-1 NA TRBV13 NA CASSLSYRVTAEAFF TGTGCCAGCAGCTTATCCTACAGGGTGACGGCTGAAGCTTTCTTT
TRBJ2-1 NA TRBV7-8 NA CASSSLRVSVMGNEQFF TGTGCCAGCAGCTCCCTCCGGGTCTCAGTGATGGGTAATGAGCAGTTCTTC
TRBJ2-1 TRBD2 TRBV9 NA CASSVAGLAYNEQFF TGTGCCAGCAGCGTAGCGGGACTAGCCTACAATGAGCAGTTCTTC
TRBJ2-4 NA TRBV2 NA CASMWGLRNSQYF TGTGCCAGCATGTGGGGCCTGAGGAACAGTCAGTACTTC
TRBJ2-1 NA TRBV29-1 few CSARVHGGPSYNEQFF TGCAGCGCCCGGGTTCACGGAGGCCCATCCTACAATGAGCAGTTCTTC
TRBJ2-1 NA TRBV30 NA CAWSVLESDGYNEQFF TGTGCCTGGAGTGTACTTGAAAGTGATGGCTACAATGAGCAGTTCTTC
TRBJ2-7 TRBD2 TRBV27 NA CAVAGGGAYEQYF TGTGCCGTAGCGGGAGGAGGGGCCTACGAGCAGTATTTC
TRBJ1-5 TRBD1 TRBV6-6 NA CASGTADQPQHF TGTGCCAGCGGGACAGCCGATCAGCCCCAGCATTTT
TRBJ1-3 NA TRBV29-1 NA CSVETQGSDTIYF TGCAGCGTTGAAACGCAGGGTAGTGACACCATATATTTT
TRBJ1-2 NA TRBV30 NA CACFRTEYGYTF TGTGCCTGCTTTAGGACAGAATATGGCTACACCTTC
TRBJ2-7 TRBD1 TRBV2 NA CASRGDSYEQYF TGTGCCAGCAGGGGGGACAGCTACGAGCAGTACTTC
TRBJ2-7 TRBD1 TRBV6-5 NA CASRRQGQASYEQYF TGTGCCAGCAGACGCCAGGGACAGGCCTCCTACGAGCAGTACTTC
TRBJ1-5 NA TRBV25-1 few CASSEQGQPQHF TGTGCCAGCAGTGAACAGGGGCAGCCCCAGCATTTT
TRBJ1-1 TRBD1 TRBV6-1 NA CASSSDRGRSEAFF TGTGCCAGCAGTTCCGACAGGGGGCGATCTGAAGCTTTCTTT
TRBJ2-7 NA TRBV10-3 NA CAISDRSSYEQYF TGTGCCATCAGTGACAGAAGCTCCTACGAGCAGTACTTC
TRBJ2-4 NA TRBV19 once CASSSPSTGSGNIQYF TGTGCCAGTAGTTCGCCGAGTACGGGGAGTGGAAACATTCAGTACTTC
TRBJ1-2 TRBD1 TRBV10-3 NA CAISTGGSGGYTF TGTGCCATCAGTACAGGGGGATCGGGCGGCTACACCTTC
TRBJ2-4 TRBD2 TRBV7-8 NA CASSLALAGALFNIQYF TGTGCCAGCAGCTTAGCTCTAGCGGGAGCCCTTTTTAACATTCAGTACTTC
TRBJ2-3 NA TRBV7-9 NA CASSSATSSDTQYF TGTGCCAGCAGCTCAGCGACTTCCTCAGATACGCAGTATTTT
TRBJ1-1 NA TRBV6-5 NA CASSSHLTEAFF TGTGCCAGCAGTTCCCACTTGACTGAAGCTTTCTTT